One and the same sample provided the 8 T cell receptor beta chains below, sequenced in a study of human T cells and chemical hapten exposure. MiXCR, applied by TCRdb to the RACE reads, yields one record per CDR3 protein. Counted here are tens of thousands of distinct CDR3 sequences, approximately 10% occurring once; the ten biggest clones make up about 6.6%. Time point given: patch test 2, 6 weeks after DPC sensitization. Treatment meaning: therapeutic diphenylcyclopropenone sensitization with weekly scalp DPC. The material was whole blood, obtained in connection with sensitization to the hapten diphenylcyclopropenone (DPC). All receptors derive from a woman in her forties or fifties with alopecia areata. Some clones in this sample may be carry-over from other donors' samples.

This clonotype came up many times. The rearrangement links TRBV20-1 to TRBJ2-7; D not resolved. The germline CDR1 and CDR2 sequences are DFQATT and SNEGSKA (reference sequence). This CDR3 has 9 amino acids. The CDR3 region has the DNA TGCACCGTTCCGCTCGAGCAGTACTTC. It codes for CTVPLEQYF.

This clonotype was recorded many times. V is TRBV11-2 and J is TRBJ2-5, with 8 bases matching TRBD1. The V gene's germline CDR1 is SGHAT and CDR2 FQNNGV. CDR3 length: 16 residues. Germline trimming cut 7 bases from V and 4 bases from J; bases unmatched to any gene: 14. The CDR3 protein is CASNGGQGAVGETQYF. CDR3 nucleotide sequence: TGTGCCAGCAACGGAGGGCAGGGGGCAGTCGGAGAGACCCAGTACTTC.

There are many counts of this clonotype. The chain links TRBV30 to TRBJ2-7; D remains unclear. The CDR3 runs to 13 residues. Trimming left V 2 bases short and J 6 bases short, with 14 bases between. Germline V gene data show CDR1 as GTSNPN and CDR2 as SVGIG (reference sequence). This CDR3 is CAWSPLHGGEQYF. The CDR3 DNA reads as TGTGCCTGGAGTCCTTTGCACGGCGGCGAGCAGTACTTC.

This clonotype was seen ten or more times. This chain joins TRBV2 and TRBJ2-1; 12 bases are shared with TRBD2. Germline V gene lookup returns CDR1 SNHLY and CDR2 FYNNEI. V lost 7 bases and J lost 5; bases outside the gene matches: 3. The length of the CDR3 is 14 residues. CDR3 DNA sequence: TGTGCCAGCATTGGACTAGCGGGGAACAATGAGCAGTTCTTC. This codes for CASIGLAGNNEQFF.

This chain links TRBV28 with TRBJ2-5; D is uncertain. The CDR3 consists of 12 residues. Trimming removed 4 bases from V and 5 bases from J, with 8 bases in between. Per the germline V gene, CDR1 is MDHEN and CDR2 is SYDVKM. CDR3 bases: TGTGCCAGCAGTTCCGTACGGGAGACCCAGTACTTC. This encodes CASSSVRETQYF.

DNA of the CDR3: TGTGCCAGCGGAGGGGTCGCCGAGCAGTACTTC. Translation: CASGGVAEQYF. The J gene is TRBJ2-7, the V gene TRBV2; a possible D gene is TRBD2 (6 bases). The germline V and J ends were trimmed by 8 bases and 6 bases, with 11 bases remaining between them. Per germline, CDR1 SNHLY and CDR2 FYNNEI. The CDR3 extends over 11 amino acids. Supplemented by reference TRBV2 and TRBJ2-7, the full variable domain reads EPEVTQTPSHQVTQMGQEVILRCVPISNHLYFYWYRQILGQKVEFLVSFYNNEISEKSEIFDDQFSVERPDGSNFTLKIRSTKLEDSAMYFCASGGVAEQYFGPGTRLTVT.

This clonotype turned up a few times. This chain joins TRBV7-2 and TRBJ2-7; unclear D gene. With 1 base removed from V and 0 bases from J, the gap between germline ends came to 13 bases. The CDR3 has 16 residues. Germline lookup yields CDR1 SGHTA and CDR2 FQGNSA. CDR3 amino acids: CASSLVQGLSSYEQYF. CDR3 in DNA: TGTGCCAGCAGCTTAGTTCAAGGGCTAAGCTCCTACGAGCAGTACTTC.

This clonotype was observed at least ten times. The chain carries TRBV5-5 and TRBJ1-1, with 10 nucleotides matching TRBD1. V lost 3 bases and J lost 7; bases outside the gene matches: 3. From germline, CDR1 is SGHKS and CDR2 YYEKEE (reference sequence). This CDR3 is built from 13 residues. The CDR3 nucleotides read TGTGCCAGCAGCTACGGACAGGGGGTTGAAGCTTTCTTT. It encodes CASSYGQGVEAFF. The full variable domain, completed using reference TRBV5-5 and TRBJ1-1, is DAGVTQSPTHLIKTRGQQVTLRCSPISGHKSVSWYQQVLGQGPQFIFQYYEKEERGRGNFPDRFSARQFPNYSSELNVNALLLGDSALYLCASSYGQGVEAFFGQGTRLTVV.